This T cell receptor beta chain was recovered during a study of blood T cells in healthy people across ages. Study-wide results and limits: The study lacked donor CMV status, which possibly confounded expanded clonotype changes.

Sample-barcoded 5' priming and a J-beta primer mix drove a second PCR of about 6 to 11 cycles. Researchers report that a template-switch adaptor with 12 random nucleotides tagged each cDNA molecule. TCRdb ran MiXCR on the 5' RACE reads and lists one entry per CDR3 protein. The sample lists 450,000 to 700,000 distinct CDR3 sequences; approximately 27% were seen once. Germline V gene data show CDR1 as DFQATT and CDR2 as SNEGSKA (reference sequence). V was cut by 6 bases and J by 4 bases, with 15 bases left in between. The CDR3 totals 13 residues. Concerning this clonotype itself: What it binds is not known.

Donors ranged from roughly 6 to 100 years old and were healthy Caucasians in Russia. The chain combines TRBV20-1 with TRBJ2-5; D may correspond to TRBD1 or TRBD2 (6 bases each). This clonotype was obtained from an older woman in good health. The source material was blood. In DNA, the CDR3 is TGCAGTGCCTTGGGGGCGGGGCTAGAGACCCAGTACTTC. Amino acids: CSALGAGLETQYF.